The clone carrying this T cell receptor (beta chain) turned up a few times. The antigen is not known. This sample stems from a study of CD8 T cells in ankylosing spondylitis. TCRdb reprocessed the 5' RACE reads with MiXCR, giving one entry per CDR3 protein. The sample records under 150,000 distinct CDR3 sequences, 17% being singletons. Study outcomes and limitations: In ankylosing spondylitis blood, a motif of roughly eight highly homologous TCR beta variants appeared characteristic.

The CDR3 runs 13 residues. V dropped 6 bases and J dropped 9; count of bases not matched to a gene: 6. In germline, CDR1 is SEHNR, CDR2 FQNEAQ (reference sequence). Specimen: blood, either unsorted or a sorted T cell fraction (not recorded which). The source is a male donor with ankylosing spondylitis. V gene TRBV7-9 combines with J gene TRBJ2-2; 8 nucleotides agree with TRBD2. CDR3 DNA: TGTGCCAGCAGTCTCGGGAGGGGCCGGGAGCTGTTTTTT. This codes for CASSLGRGRELFF. Using reference TRBV7-9 and TRBJ2-2 for the parts outside the CDR3, the full variable domain is DTGVSQNPRHKITKRGQNVTFRCDPISEHNRLYWYRQTLGQGPEFLTYFQNEAQLEKSRLLSDRFSAERPKGSFSTLEIQRTEQGDSAMYLCASSLGRGRELFFGEGSRLTVL.